The sequence of this T cell receptor (beta chain) was determined in a study of long-term antiretroviral therapy in people with HIV. The assay, immunoSEQ v3.0, was run at survey level. Sequencing was intended to reach about 35,000-50,000 T-cell genomes per sample. Measured with immunoSEQ multiplex PCR; TCRdb has only the in-frame clones, and not every one. This table has 17,000 or so clones, roughly 77% appearing once. V shed 4 bases and J shed 2 bases, with 8 bases lying between them. This CDR3 has 13 residues. Germline CDR1 is SNHLY and CDR2 is FYNNEI. Specimens held roughly 0.9-10 million cryopreserved PBMC prior to DNA extraction.

The TCR comes from a man in his late teens or twenties with HIV. The gene calls are TRBV2 and TRBJ1-1; D gene unclear. The starting material was unsorted PBMCs, obtained 0.3 years after starting antiretroviral therapy. The CDR3 DNA is TGTGCCAGCAGTGGGTGGCCTAACACTGAAGCTTTCTTT. Translated: CASSGWPNTEAFF.